This T cell receptor (beta chain) was captured by sequencing in a study of blood T cell repertoires in COVID-19. Study summary: The United States, Italy and Spain supplied acute and convalescent COVID-19 samples. Sources were T cells, B-cell-depleted T cells, or PBMCs; the material itself was cDNA or gDNA.

The CDR3 sequence is 14 residues long. Germline CDR1 ENHRY, CDR2 SYGVKD. The V gene lost 0 bases and the J gene lost 14 bases, with 18 bases spanning the gap. Under the authors' procedure: Nucleated cell number was recorded as an estimate derived from reference gene primer amplification. Assay used: immunoSEQ multiplex PCR; TCRdb lists only in-frame clones, some missing. That table furnishes V, J and clone size, whereas the DNA furnished D and trimming. The sample records about 39,000 clones, over 85% being singletons. The sample comprised peripheral blood. The rearrangement links TRBV10-3 to TRBJ2-3, with TRBD2 as a possible D gene (6 bases). This clonotype was obtained from a human donor with active COVID-19. The donor label of this sample is uncertain. The chain's CDR3 is CAISESNRDSEVYF. The DNA of the CDR3 is TGTGCCATCAGTGAGTCGAACCGGGACTCCGAGGTGTATTTT.